Listed below are T cell receptor beta chains from one sample, sequenced in a study of blood T cell repertoires in COVID-19. Assay used: immunoSEQ multiplex PCR; TCRdb lists only in-frame clones, some missing. The data hold some 100,000 clones, with 80% observed a single time. What was sequenced was peripheral blood. These receptors were obtained from a human donor in a cohort sampled during active or convalescent COVID-19. Each CDR3 is given with its conserved first and last residue. A D gene is named only where the DNA matches it firmly. Clone size is given for some rows only: seen once, a few or many times, or a class if the clone is expanded.

D: -; J: TRBJ1-4; size: -; V: TRBV5-5; CDR3: CASSTAGVASEKLFF
D: -; J: TRBJ2-1; size: -; V: TRBV19; CDR3: CASNGGGSYNEQFF
D: TRBD2; J: TRBJ2-2; size: few; V: TRBV4-3; CDR3: CASSQRAGDGNGELFF
D: TRBD1; J: TRBJ1-5; size: -; V: TRBV28; CDR3: CASRKDRVRGYSNQPQHF
D: -; J: TRBJ2-1; size: once; V: TRBV7-3; CDR3: CASSPTRASYNEQFF
D: -; J: TRBJ2-6; size: -; V: TRBV7-9; CDR3: CASSFVSGSGANVLTF
D: -; J: TRBJ2-7; size: -; V: TRBV7-2; CDR3: CASSRRNIAPRNEQYF
D: -; J: TRBJ1-4; size: -; V: TRBV5-1; CDR3: CASSFSLATNEKLFF
D: -; J: TRBJ1-2; size: once; V: TRBV4-3; CDR3: CASSQGSRGYGYTF
D: -; J: TRBJ2-3; size: -; V: TRBV6-2/TRBV6-3; CDR3: CASSPNWQGFRGTDTQYF
D: -; J: TRBJ1-5; size: -; V: TRBV6-2/TRBV6-3; CDR3: CASSLARFGNSNQPQHF
D: TRBD1; J: TRBJ1-5; size: few; V: TRBV27; CDR3: CASRELQGYNQPQHF
D: -; J: TRBJ1-5; size: -; V: TRBV6-6; CDR3: CASSYAQQPQHF
D: -; J: TRBJ2-3; size: -; V: TRBV9; CDR3: CASSLIRGTQYF
D: TRBD2; J: TRBJ2-7; size: -; V: TRBV28; CDR3: CASSLSRLAGGYEQYF
D: -; J: TRBJ2-7; size: few; V: TRBV9; CDR3: CASSVVHSGEQYF
D: -; J: TRBJ2-7; size: -; V: TRBV4-3; CDR3: CASSPRAAGAYEQYF
D: TRBD2; J: TRBJ2-7; size: few; V: TRBV3-1/TRBV3-2; CDR3: CASSLTSGLSYEQYF
D: TRBD1; J: TRBJ2-7; size: -; V: TRBV28; CDR3: CASGGLGTGKVGEQYF
D: TRBD1; J: TRBJ1-1; size: few; V: TRBV19; CDR3: CASSKPYRGSTEAFF
D: -; J: TRBJ1-1; size: -; V: TRBV4-3; CDR3: CASSQDLWGGFTEAFF
D: TRBD2; J: TRBJ2-3; size: once; V: TRBV27; CDR3: CASSPKSVSSGATDTQYF
D: -; J: TRBJ1-3; size: -; V: TRBV25-1; CDR3: CASSDRPGAASGNTIYF
D: -; J: TRBJ2-7; size: -; V: TRBV29-1; CDR3: CSVEGQFSYEQYF
D: -; J: TRBJ2-7; size: -; V: TRBV5-1; CDR3: CASSLPPATEQYF
D: -; J: TRBJ1-2; size: once; V: TRBV6-1; CDR3: CASSESVGAYPLNYGYTF
D: TRBD2; J: TRBJ2-7; size: -; V: TRBV7-3; CDR3: CASSLNGGSSYEQYF